Sequencing of this T cell receptor beta chain was carried out in a study of T-cell memory formation after mild COVID-19. This clonotype was observed a handful of times. TCRdb re-analysed the 5' RACE reads in MiXCR, keeping a single row per CDR3 protein. The sample contains approximately 300,000 distinct CDR3 sequences, around a sixth of which appear only once. J gave up 4 bases and V 6 bases, and 9 bases lay outside the gene matches. CDR3 length equals 14 residues. Germline V lookup: CDR1 SGHTA, CDR2 FQGNSA. The rearrangement uses TRBV7-2 and TRBJ2-7; 7 nucleotides line up with TRBD1. What was sequenced was PBMCs or a T cell subset sorted from them (not recorded which). This clonotype was obtained from a man younger than 35 who had mild COVID-19 (a few samples of this study predate the infection). Cell type and time point are not known. CDR3 sequence (DNA): TGTGCCAGCAGGATGACAGGGAACCCTTACGAGCAGTACTTC. It codes for CASRMTGNPYEQYF.